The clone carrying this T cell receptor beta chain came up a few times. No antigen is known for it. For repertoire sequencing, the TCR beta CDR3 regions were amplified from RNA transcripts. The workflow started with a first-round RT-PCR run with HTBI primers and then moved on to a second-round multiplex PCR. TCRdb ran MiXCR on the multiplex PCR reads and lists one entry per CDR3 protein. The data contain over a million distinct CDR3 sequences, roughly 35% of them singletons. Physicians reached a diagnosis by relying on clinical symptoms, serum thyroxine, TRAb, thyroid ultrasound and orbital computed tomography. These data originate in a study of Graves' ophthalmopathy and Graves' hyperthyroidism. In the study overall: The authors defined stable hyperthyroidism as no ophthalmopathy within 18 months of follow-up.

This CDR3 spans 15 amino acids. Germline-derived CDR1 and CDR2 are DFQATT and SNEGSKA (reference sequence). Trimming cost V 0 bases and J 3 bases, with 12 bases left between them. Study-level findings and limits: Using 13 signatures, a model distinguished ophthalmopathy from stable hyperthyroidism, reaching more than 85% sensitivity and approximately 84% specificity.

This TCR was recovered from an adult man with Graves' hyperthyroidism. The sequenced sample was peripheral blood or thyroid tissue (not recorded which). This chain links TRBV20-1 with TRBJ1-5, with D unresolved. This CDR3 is CSARDLGGDNQPQHF. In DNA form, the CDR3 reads TGCAGTGCTAGAGATCTGGGCGGTGACAATCAGCCCCAGCATTTT.